These 5 T cell receptor beta chains originate from one sample sequenced in a study of naive and memory T cell subsets. Two oligonucleotides, mixed equimolar, formed the beta constant-region primer covering TRBC1 and TRBC2. Nested alpha and beta constant-region primers with the SP2 primer drove four PCR rounds on ligated cDNA. MiXCR was run by TCRdb on the UMI-ligation and nested PCR reads, yielding one entry per CDR3 protein. Seen here are roughly 92,000 distinct CDR3 sequences, roughly 10% observed once, and the top ten hold just over 0.13%. Antigen specificity for these receptors is unknown. General study points: Possibly reflecting memory cells re-expressing CD45RA, a few larger clonotypes occurred in naive repertoires, especially CD8.

The sequenced sample was naive CD4+ T cells from blood. The origin of the receptors is a human donor in good health.

This clonotype was counted only a few times. The CDR3 protein is CASSLVWGANTGTQYF. CDR3 in DNA: TGTGCCAGCAGCTTAGTTTGGGGGGCTAATACCGGTACGCAGTATTTT. The chain uses TRBV7-9 and TRBJ2-3; TRBD1 or TRBD2 may be the D gene (6 bases each). There are 16 residues in the CDR3. V was clipped by 1 base and J by 8 bases, with 19 bases between them. The germline gives CDR1 SEHNR, CDR2 FQNEAQ (reference sequence).

The genes are TRBV18 and TRBJ2-6, with D maybe TRBD2 (5 bases). This CDR3 comprises 17 residues. Germline V gene lookup returns CDR1 KGHSH and CDR2 LQKENI. V shed 4 bases and J shed 4 bases, with 17 bases lying between them. The CDR3 loop reads CASSLGPTGEGANVLTF. CDR3 DNA: TGTGCCAGCTCACTCGGACCCACCGGGGAGGGGGCCAACGTCCTGACTTTC.

V and J are TRBV19 and TRBJ1-5; TRBD1 might be the D (5 bases). Germline-derived CDR1 and CDR2 are LNHDA and SQIVND (reference sequence). Between the trimmed V and J ends, which lost 10 bases and 1 base, there was a span of 17 bases. This CDR3 region has 15 residues. The CDR3 loop reads CATQRGDSSNQPQHF. CDR3 DNA sequence: TGTGCCACCCAGCGGGGGGATTCGAGCAATCAGCCCCAGCATTTT.

This clonotype has a count of ten or more. The chain couples TRBV5-5 to TRBJ1-6, with D unresolved. Germline V gives CDR1 SGHKS, CDR2 YYEKEE (reference sequence). Trimming removed 2 bases from V and 6 bases from J, with 9 bases in between. The CDR3 extends over 14 amino acids. The CDR3 nucleotides read TGTGCCAGCAGCTTTGGAACAGTTAATTCACCCCTCCACTTT. This codes for CASSFGTVNSPLHF.

This clonotype was picked up many times. The chain carries TRBV5-1 and TRBJ1-1, with D maybe TRBD1 (6 bases). Trimming took off 4 bases at V and 6 bases at J, with 16 bases between the two ends. The length of the CDR3 is 14 residues. CDR1 is SGHRS, CDR2 YFSETQ, per germline. This CDR3 is CASSQRPGAAEAFF. CDR3 nucleotides: TGCGCCAGCAGCCAAAGACCAGGGGCCGCTGAAGCTTTCTTT.